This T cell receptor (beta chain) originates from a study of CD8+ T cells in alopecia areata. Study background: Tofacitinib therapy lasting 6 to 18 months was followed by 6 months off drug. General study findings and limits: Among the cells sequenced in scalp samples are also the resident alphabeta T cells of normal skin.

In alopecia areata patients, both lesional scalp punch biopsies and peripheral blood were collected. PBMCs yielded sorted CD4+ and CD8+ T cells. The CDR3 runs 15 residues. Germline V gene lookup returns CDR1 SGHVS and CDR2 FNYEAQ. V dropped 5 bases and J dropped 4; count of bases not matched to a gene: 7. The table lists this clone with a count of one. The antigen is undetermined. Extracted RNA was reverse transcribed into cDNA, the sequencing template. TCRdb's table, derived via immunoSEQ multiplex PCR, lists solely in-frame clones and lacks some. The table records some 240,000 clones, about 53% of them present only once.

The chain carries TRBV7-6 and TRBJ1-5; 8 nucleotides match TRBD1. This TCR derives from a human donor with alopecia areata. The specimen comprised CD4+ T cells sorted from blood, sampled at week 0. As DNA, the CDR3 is TGTGCCAGCAGCGCCGGACAGGGTTTGAATCAGCCCCAGCATTTT. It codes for CASSAGQGLNQPQHF.